The entry below gives a single T cell receptor (beta chain) sequence along with its context. This sample is part of a study of shared clonotypes between healthy human individuals. The protocol was immunoSEQ multiplex PCR, while the TCRdb copy is restricted to in-frame clones and leaves out a portion. The sample consists of fewer than 1.8 million clones, about 98.5% of them appearing once. Trimming removed 0 bases at V and 3 bases at J, with 12 bases between. The CDR3 consists of 15 residues. Germline assignment: CDR1 SGDLS and CDR2 YYNGEE. Sequences were obtained from naive CD4+ T cells sorted from blood. As for subset: CD45RA+ positively selected. The sequence came from a man between 25 and 39 years old in good health. V is TRBV9 and J is TRBJ1-1, with D perhaps TRBD1 (5 bases). In DNA form, the CDR3 reads TGTGCCAGCAGCGTAGGGGGACCATATGACACTGAAGCTTTCTTT. Amino acids: CASSVGGPYDTEAFF. The complete variable domain, with remaining parts taken from reference TRBV9 and TRBJ1-1, reads DSGVTQTPKHLITATGQRVTLRCSPRSGDLSVYWYQQSLDQGLQFLIQYYNGEERAKGNILERFSAQQFPDLHSELNLSSLELGDSALYFCASSVGGPYDTEAFFGQGTRLTVV.